This T cell receptor (beta chain) originates from a study of T-cell reconstitution after alpha-beta-depleted transplantation in children. Notes on the study in general: Alpha-beta T cells present about two months after transplant were reported to originate from several hundred expanded graft clones. Newly made T cells mostly supplied T-cell counts and diversity one year after transplant. Surviving recipient T cells and thymic progenitors produced the high day-60 TCRbeta diversity seen in some patients.

This clonotype was picked up many times. The antigen remains undetermined. CDR3 length equals 14 residues. The germline V gene has CDR1 SGHRS and CDR2 YFSETQ. Germline trimming cut 3 bases from V and 2 bases from J; bases unmatched to any gene: 4. Unique molecular identifiers featured in how the TCRbeta library was prepared. One entry per CDR3 protein, called by TCRdb with MiXCR from the PCR reads. The top ten hold 4.5% to 5.5% of the sample, which has about 250,000 distinct CDR3 sequences, roughly a quarter seen once. The gene calls are TRBV5-1 and TRBJ1-2; TRBD1 agrees at 7 bases. The origin of this receptor is a female patient aged 2-15 years who had a stem cell transplant for congenital amegakaryocytic thrombocytopenia, so the T cells may come from the graft donor. Here the sequenced sample was PBMCs, mostly from graft donor cells, taken 360 days after TCRalphabeta/CD19-depleted stem cell transplant. DNA of the CDR3: TGCGCCAGCAGCTACGACAGGGAGAACTATGGCTACACCTTC. It is translated as CASSYDRENYGYTF.